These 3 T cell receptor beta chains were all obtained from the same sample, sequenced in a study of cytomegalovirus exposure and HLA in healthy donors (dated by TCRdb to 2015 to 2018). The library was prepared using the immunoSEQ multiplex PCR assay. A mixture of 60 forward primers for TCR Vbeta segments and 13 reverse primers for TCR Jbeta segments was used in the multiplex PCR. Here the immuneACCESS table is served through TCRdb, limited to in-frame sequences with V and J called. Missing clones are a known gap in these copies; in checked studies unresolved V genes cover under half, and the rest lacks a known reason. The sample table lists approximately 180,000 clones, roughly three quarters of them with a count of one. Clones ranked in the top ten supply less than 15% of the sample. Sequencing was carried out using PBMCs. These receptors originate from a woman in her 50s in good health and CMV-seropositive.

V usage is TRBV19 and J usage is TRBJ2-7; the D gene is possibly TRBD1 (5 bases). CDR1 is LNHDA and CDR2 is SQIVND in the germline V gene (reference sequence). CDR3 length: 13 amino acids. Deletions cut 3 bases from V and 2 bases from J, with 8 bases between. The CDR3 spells CASSMGPTYEQYF. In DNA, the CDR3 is TGTGCCAGTAGTATGGGGCCGACCTACGAGCAGTACTTC.

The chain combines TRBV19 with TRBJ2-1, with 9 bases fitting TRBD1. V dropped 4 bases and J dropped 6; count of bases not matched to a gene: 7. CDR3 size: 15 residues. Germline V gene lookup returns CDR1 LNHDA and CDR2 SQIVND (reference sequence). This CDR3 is CASSSPGQGINEQFF. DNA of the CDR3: TGTGCCAGTAGTAGCCCGGGACAGGGAATCAATGAGCAGTTCTTC.

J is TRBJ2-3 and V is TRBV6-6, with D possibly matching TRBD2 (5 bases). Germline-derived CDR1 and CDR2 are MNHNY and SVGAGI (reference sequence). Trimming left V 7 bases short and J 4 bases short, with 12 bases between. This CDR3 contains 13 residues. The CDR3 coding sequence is TGTGCCAGCATACCAATCGGGGCAGATACGCAGTATTTT. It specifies CASIPIGADTQYF.